Included here is one T cell receptor beta chain sequence, with context. Original analysis: Reference gene primer amplification gave estimated nucleated cell counts. Sequencing was performed with immunoSEQ multiplex PCR; in TCRdb, only in-frame clones are kept and a portion is missing. For V, J and clone size, that table is used; D and trimming come from the DNA. In the table there are 35,000 to 50,000 clones, nearly 90% of which are singletons. Trimming cost V 5 bases and J 5 bases; bases outside gene matches: 12. This CDR3 region has 17 residues. Per the germline V gene, CDR1 is MDHEN and CDR2 is SYDVKM. This entry comes from a study of blood T cell repertoires in COVID-19.

V gene TRBV28 combines with J gene TRBJ2-5; TRBD1 aligns across 12 bases. This TCR derives from a man aged 50 or older with active COVID-19. Sequencing input: peripheral blood. CDR3 sequence reads: CASSTFQWDRGPETQYF. CDR3 bases: TGTGCCAGCAGTACCTTCCAGTGGGACAGGGGGCCGGAGACCCAGTACTTC.